The 10 T cell receptor beta chains below all came from one sample that was sequenced in a study of shared clonotypes between healthy human individuals. Clones were sequenced by immunoSEQ multiplex PCR, and TCRdb holds only the in-frame ones, with some missing. The data contain about 2.4 million clones, 93% of them singletons. Specimen: naive CD4+ T cells from PBMCs. The sample's subset: CD45RA+ positively selected. The receptor set was obtained from a man between 18 and 35 years old in good health. Some clones in this sample may be carry-over from other donors' samples.

This clone has just one count. The rearrangement uses TRBV6-6 and TRBJ1-1; 9 bases map to TRBD1. CDR3 length: 14 residues. V shed 5 bases and J 7 bases; nucleotides not matched to a gene: 8. Germline CDR1 and CDR2: MNHNY and SVGAGI (reference sequence). Written as DNA, the CDR3 is TGTGCCAGCAGTCCAGGGACAGGGAGCCTTGAAGCTTTCTTT. Translation: CASSPGTGSLEAFF.

V is TRBV28 and J is TRBJ2-7; 9 bases line up with TRBD2. Germline assignment: CDR1 MDHEN and CDR2 SYDVKM. The CDR3 totals 15 residues. Germline trimming cut 5 bases from V and 4 bases from J; bases unmatched to any gene: 9. The CDR3: CASSTRTSAQYEQYF. The CDR3, as DNA: TGTGCCAGCAGTACCAGGACTAGCGCGCAATACGAGCAGTACTTC.

The J gene is TRBJ2-5, the V gene TRBV5-1; weak D call: TRBD1 (6 bases). V was clipped by 5 bases and J by 1 base, with 12 bases between them. The CDR3 runs to 14 residues. CDR1 is SGHRS and CDR2 is YFSETQ in the germline V gene. The chain's CDR3 is CASSYTGLQETQYF. CDR3 nucleotide sequence: TGCGCCAGCAGTTATACAGGGCTCCAAGAGACCCAGTACTTC.

The gene calls are TRBV18 and TRBJ1-2; maybe TRBD1 (6 bases). CDR3 size: 14 residues. Germline CDR1 KGHSH, CDR2 LQKENI. Trimming shortened V by 3 bases and J by 8 bases, and 16 bases separated the two germline ends. The CDR3 spells CASSPAGGEIGYTF. The CDR3 coding sequence is TGTGCCAGCTCACCGGCTGGGGGCGAGATAGGCTACACCTTC.

The chain joins TRBV28 to TRBJ2-1, with 11 nucleotides matching TRBD2. V was pared by 3 bases and J by 5 bases, with 6 bases of the junction left unmatched. Germline CDR1 reads MDHEN; CDR2 reads SYDVKM. This CDR3 comprises 16 residues. In DNA, the CDR3 is TGTGCCAGCAGTTTGAACCTAGCGGGAGGAGACAATGAGCAGTTCTTC. The encoded protein is CASSLNLAGGDNEQFF.

Points on this clone: Within the sample, other DNA sequences also encode this same CDR3. This chain links TRBV5-5 with TRBJ1-4; unclear D gene. Trimming stripped 0 bases from V and 2 bases from J, with 5 bases between. The CDR3 has 14 residues. Germline lookup yields CDR1 SGHKS and CDR2 YYEKEE (reference sequence). The CDR3 nucleotides are TGTGCCAGCAGCTTGGTAGGGACTAATGAAAAACTGTTTTTT. It yields the protein CASSLVGTNEKLFF.

This sequence joins TRBV18 and TRBJ2-7; no clear D. Germline lookup yields CDR1 KGHSH and CDR2 LQKENI. The CDR3 runs 19 residues. Trimming shortened V by 6 bases and J by 0 bases, and 27 bases separated the two germline ends. The CDR3 protein is CASSRTSRVGGPNSYEQYF. In nucleotides, the CDR3 is TGTGCCAGCTCCCGCACAAGCCGGGTGGGCGGTCCCAACTCCTACGAGCAGTACTTC. The full variable domain, rest sourced from reference TRBV18 and TRBJ2-7, is NAGVMQNPRHLVRRRGQEARLRCSPMKGHSHVYWYRQLPEEGLKFMVYLQKENIIDESGMPKERFSAEFPKEGPSILRIQQVVRGDSAAYFCASSRTSRVGGPNSYEQYFGPGTRLTVT.

V usage is TRBV2 and J usage is TRBJ2-3, with D tentatively TRBD1 or TRBD2 (5 bases each). CDR1 is SNHLY, CDR2 FYNNEI, per germline. V was pared by 5 bases and J by 6 bases, with 21 bases between. CDR3 size: 16 residues. The CDR3 sequence is CASSFSGTKLLDTQYF. The CDR3 DNA reads TGTGCCAGCAGTTTCTCCGGGACCAAGCTCTTGGATACGCAGTATTTT. The full variable domain, in which reference TRBV2 and TRBJ2-3 provide the parts outside the CDR3, is EPEVTQTPSHQVTQMGQEVILRCVPISNHLYFYWYRQILGQKVEFLVSFYNNEISEKSEIFDDQFSVERPDGSNFTLKIRSTKLEDSAMYFCASSFSGTKLLDTQYFGPGTRLTVL.

The rearrangement joins TRBV11-2 to TRBJ2-7; the D is unclear. The CDR3 is 14 amino acids. Germline CDR1 reads SGHAT; CDR2 reads FQNNGV. V was pared by 5 bases and J by 5 bases, with 16 bases between. The CDR3 loop reads CASSPTLLADEQYF. CDR3 DNA sequence: TGTGCCAGCAGCCCGACACTTTTGGCGGACGAGCAGTACTTC.

This chain joins TRBV29-1 and TRBJ1-2, with a weak D call TRBD1 (6 bases). Deletions cut 4 bases from V and 6 bases from J, with 18 bases between. Germline V lookup: CDR1 SQVTM, CDR2 ANQGSEA. This CDR3 is 14 amino acids long. For the CDR3, the DNA is TGCAGCGTTGGAGGAGGAAGGGGGGCGGATGGCTACACCTTC. Amino acids: CSVGGGRGADGYTF.